This is a list of T cell receptor beta chains from one sample in a study of T cell responses to AZD1222 COVID-19 vaccine. Some clones are missing from TCRdb's copy, which holds only in-frame ones; the method was immunoSEQ multiplex PCR. The sample consists of about 68,000 clones, about four fifths of them appearing once. The sequences come from peripheral blood, collected on day 0 of AZD1222 vaccination. Every receptor here comes from an adult in good health. Both conserved end residues are part of each CDR3. D genes are given only for firm matches. Clone sizes are given selectively: once, few, many, or a class where the clone is expanded.

size: .
V: TRBV6-5
D: .
J: TRBJ1-4
CDR3: CASSYLPIATNEKLFF
DNA: TGTGCCAGCAGTTACCTGCCGATTGCAACTAATGAAAAACTGTTTTTT

size: .
V: TRBV6-5
D: .
J: TRBJ2-1
CDR3: CASSRDSYNEQFF
DNA: TGTGCCAGCAGCCGGGACTCCTACAATGAGCAGTTCTTC

size: .
V: TRBV6-5
D: .
J: TRBJ1-5
CDR3: CASSVRENQPQHF
DNA: TGTGCCAGCAGCGTCAGAGAAAATCAGCCCCAGCATTTT

size: .
V: TRBV19
D: TRBD2
J: TRBJ2-7
CDR3: CASSTGRGGYEQYF
DNA: TGTGCCAGTAGTACCGGACGGGGGGGCTACGAGCAGTACTTC

size: .
V: TRBV4-1
D: .
J: TRBJ1-6
CDR3: CASSPRVTDTIGPLHF
DNA: TGCGCCAGCAGCCCCCGGGTGACAGACACCATTGGGCCCCTCCACTTT

size: .
V: TRBV5-8
D: .
J: TRBJ2-5
CDR3: CASSRSLTHQETQYF
DNA: TGTGCCAGCAGCCGATCTTTGACCCATCAAGAGACCCAGTACTTC

size: .
V: TRBV27
D: .
J: TRBJ2-1
CDR3: CASSPPGQRIYNEQFF
DNA: TGTGCCAGCAGTCCCCCGGGACAACGAATCTACAATGAGCAGTTCTTC

size: .
V: TRBV5-1
D: .
J: TRBJ1-1
CDR3: CASSLQANTEAFF
DNA: TGCGCCAGCAGCTTGCAAGCGAACACTGAAGCTTTCTTT

size: .
V: TRBV6-5
D: TRBD1
J: TRBJ1-2
CDR3: CASIDRGVYGYTF
DNA: TGTGCCAGCATAGACAGGGGTGTCTATGGCTACACCTTC

size: .
V: TRBV7-2
D: TRBD1
J: TRBJ1-6
CDR3: CASSLVPGGGWNSPLHF
DNA: TGTGCCAGCAGCTTAGTTCCAGGGGGCGGCTGGAATTCACCCCTCCACTTT

size: once
V: TRBV30
D: .
J: TRBJ1-1
CDR3: CAWRQQGIFDTEAFF
DNA: TGTGCCTGGAGACAACAGGGAATTTTCGACACTGAAGCTTTCTTT

size: .
V: TRBV28
D: .
J: TRBJ2-4
CDR3: CASSLSIWGLASRLRAKNIQYF
DNA: TGTGCCAGCAGTTTAAGTATCTGGGGCCTAGCGTCCCGTTTGCGAGCCAAAAACATTCAGTACTTC

size: .
V: TRBV6-5
D: .
J: TRBJ1-4
CDR3: CASRGATNEKLFF
DNA: TGTGCCAGCAGGGGGGCGACTAATGAAAAACTGTTTTTT

size: many
V: TRBV2
D: .
J: TRBJ1-2
CDR3: CASSPRPNYGYTF
DNA: TGTGCCAGCAGCCCCCGGCCTAACTATGGCTACACCTTC

size: .
V: TRBV10-1
D: TRBD1
J: TRBJ2-1
CDR3: CASRLDRNNEQFF
DNA: TGCGCCAGCAGATTGGACAGGAACAATGAGCAGTTCTTC

size: .
V: TRBV25-1
D: TRBD2
J: TRBJ2-7
CDR3: CASSGTSGGGSYEQYF
DNA: TGTGCCAGCAGTGGGACTAGCGGGGGGGGCTCCTACGAGCAGTACTTC

size: few
V: TRBV11-2
D: .
J: TRBJ2-7
CDR3: CASKKALDYEQYF
DNA: TGTGCCAGCAAGAAAGCCCTCGACTACGAGCAGTACTTC

size: .
V: TRBV19
D: .
J: TRBJ1-1
CDR3: CATRAGIMNTEAFF
DNA: TGTGCCACCCGGGCAGGAATAATGAACACTGAAGCTTTCTTT

size: .
V: TRBV19
D: .
J: TRBJ2-7
CDR3: CASSIGEALGEQYF
DNA: TGTGCCAGTAGTATCGGGGAAGCTCTCGGCGAGCAGTACTTC

size: .
V: TRBV6-5
D: .
J: TRBJ2-2
CDR3: CASRGGASTGELFF
DNA: TGTGCCAGCAGGGGGGGGGCCTCCACCGGGGAGCTGTTTTTT

size: .
V: TRBV9
D: .
J: TRBJ1-5
CDR3: CASSIRDAGQPQHF
DNA: TGTGCCAGCAGTATCCGGGACGCGGGGCAGCCCCAGCATTTT

size: .
V: TRBV19
D: .
J: TRBJ2-3
CDR3: CASSIASLGVITDTQYF
DNA: TGTGCCAGTAGTATAGCTTCCTTAGGTGTCATCACAGATACGCAGTATTTT

size: .
V: TRBV3-1/TRBV3-2
D: .
J: TRBJ1-3
CDR3: CASSQDVGGSGNTIYF
DNA: TGTGCCAGCAGCCAAGATGTTGGGGGCTCTGGAAACACCATATATTTT

size: .
V: TRBV18
D: .
J: TRBJ1-4
CDR3: CASSSAFRVDEKLFF
DNA: TGTGCCAGCTCATCCGCCTTCAGGGTTGATGAAAAACTGTTTTTT

size: few
V: TRBV5-1
D: TRBD1
J: TRBJ1-3
CDR3: CASSTGDSSGNTIYF
DNA: TGCGCCAGCAGCACGGGGGACAGCTCTGGAAACACCATATATTTT

size: .
V: TRBV5-4
D: .
J: TRBJ2-7
CDR3: CASSSQGLYEQYF
DNA: TGTGCCAGCAGCTCTCAGGGGCTCTACGAGCAGTACTTC

size: .
V: TRBV4-2
D: TRBD2
J: TRBJ2-7
CDR3: CASSHGTSGGTEQYF
DNA: TGTGCCAGCAGCCACGGGACTAGCGGGGGTACAGAGCAGTACTTC

size: .
V: TRBV28
D: .
J: TRBJ1-2
CDR3: CASSLNGYTF
DNA: TGTGCCAGCAGTTTGAATGGCTACACCTTC

size: .
V: TRBV6-5
D: .
J: TRBJ1-3
CDR3: CASSPTGGGNTIYF
DNA: TGTGCCAGCAGTCCGACGGGTGGGGGAAACACCATATATTTT

size: once
V: TRBV30
D: .
J: TRBJ1-6
CDR3: CAWRARDFYNSPLHF
DNA: TGTGCCTGGCGTGCCCGGGACTTCTATAATTCACCCCTCCACTTT

size: few
V: TRBV29-1
D: TRBD1
J: TRBJ1-4
CDR3: CSVDRGINEKLFF
DNA: TGCAGCGTAGACAGGGGTATTAATGAAAAACTGTTTTTT

size: .
V: TRBV11-3
D: TRBD2
J: TRBJ2-7
CDR3: CASSLDRGRGEQYF
DNA: TGTGCCAGCAGCTTAGATCGCGGGAGGGGCGAGCAGTACTTC

size: .
V: TRBV14
D: .
J: TRBJ2-5
CDR3: CASSQGSLETQYF
DNA: TGTGCCAGCAGCCAAGGTAGTCTAGAGACCCAGTACTTC

size: .
V: TRBV10-3
D: .
J: TRBJ1-1
CDR3: CASWGPGETNTEAFF
DNA: TGTGCCTCCTGGGGGCCAGGTGAGACGAACACTGAAGCTTTCTTT

size: .
V: TRBV4-1
D: .
J: TRBJ1-1
CDR3: CASSQAGAEAFF
DNA: TGCGCCAGCAGCCAGGCAGGGGCTGAAGCTTTCTTT

size: .
V: TRBV5-1
D: .
J: TRBJ1-3
CDR3: CASSLARPRAGNTIYF
DNA: TGCGCCAGCAGCTTGGCACGTCCGAGGGCGGGAAACACCATATATTTT

size: .
V: TRBV21-1
D: .
J: TRBJ2-7
CDR3: CASSSLLGQGEGRAYEQYF
DNA: TGTGCCAGCAGCAGTCTCCTGGGACAGGGGGAGGGACGGGCCTACGAGCAGTACTTC

size: .
V: TRBV5-1
D: TRBD1
J: TRBJ1-4
CDR3: CASSSQGGNEKLFF
DNA: TGCGCCAGCAGCTCACAGGGGGGGAATGAAAAACTGTTTTTT

size: .
V: TRBV4-1
D: .
J: TRBJ1-6
CDR3: CASSQDEGIPLHF
DNA: TGCGCCAGCAGCCAAGATGAAGGAATACCCCTCCACTTT

size: .
V: TRBV9
D: TRBD2
J: TRBJ2-5
CDR3: CASSVDGSGGLETQYF
DNA: TGTGCCAGCAGCGTAGATGGTAGCGGGGGCCTAGAGACCCAGTACTTC

size: few
V: TRBV28
D: TRBD1
J: TRBJ1-6
CDR3: CASSGTGTSPLHF
DNA: TGTGCCAGCAGTGGGACAGGGACTTCACCCCTCCACTTT

size: .
V: TRBV6-2/TRBV6-3
D: TRBD1
J: TRBJ2-7
CDR3: CASSYSMQGVAEQYF
DNA: TGTGCCAGCAGTTACAGTATGCAGGGGGTGGCCGAGCAGTACTTC

size: .
V: TRBV28
D: .
J: TRBJ2-7
CDR3: CASSLGQHYEQYF
DNA: TGTGCCAGCAGTTTAGGGCAGCACTACGAGCAGTACTTC

size: .
V: TRBV12-3/TRBV12-4
D: .
J: TRBJ2-1
CDR3: CASNLTPAAEQFF
DNA: TGTGCCAGCAATTTAACCCCAGCGGCTGAGCAGTTCTTC

size: few
V: TRBV30
D: .
J: TRBJ2-4
CDR3: CAWGGTAIQYF
DNA: TGTGCCTGGGGTGGGACTGCCATTCAGTACTTC

size: .
V: TRBV7-9
D: TRBD1
J: TRBJ2-7
CDR3: CASSSNNGQGISYEQYF
DNA: TGTGCCAGCAGCTCAAACAACGGACAGGGGATCTCCTACGAGCAGTACTTC

size: .
V: TRBV30
D: TRBD1
J: TRBJ2-1
CDR3: CAWARTGPRDEQFF
DNA: TGTGCCTGGGCTAGGACAGGCCCTAGGGATGAGCAGTTCTTC

size: .
V: TRBV7-7
D: TRBD1
J: TRBJ2-1
CDR3: CASSRGQGNEQFF
DNA: TGTGCTAGCAGTAGGGGGCAGGGCAATGAGCAGTTCTTC

size: .
V: TRBV14
D: .
J: TRBJ2-3
CDR3: CASSQGLPSKYF
DNA: TGTGCCAGCAGCCAAGGGCTTCCCTCAAAGTATTTT

size: .
V: TRBV2
D: TRBD1
J: TRBJ1-1
CDR3: CASNPGQGISQNTEAFF
DNA: TGTGCCAGCAACCCGGGACAGGGAATAAGTCAGAACACTGAAGCTTTCTTT

size: .
V: TRBV5-6
D: TRBD1
J: TRBJ1-1
CDR3: CASSWTGGGWDTEAFF
DNA: TGTGCCAGCAGCTGGACAGGGGGAGGGTGGGACACTGAAGCTTTCTTT

size: .
V: TRBV19
D: TRBD1
J: TRBJ1-2
CDR3: CASRPLPDRGDGYTF
DNA: TGTGCCAGTCGCCCCCTCCCGGACAGGGGTGATGGCTACACCTTC

size: .
V: TRBV30
D: .
J: TRBJ1-3
CDR3: CAWSPRSGNTIYF
DNA: TGTGCCTGGAGCCCAAGGTCCGGAAACACCATATATTTT

size: .
V: TRBV9
D: .
J: TRBJ2-3
CDR3: CASSVGWSTDTQYF
DNA: TGTGCCAGCAGCGTAGGATGGTCCACAGATACGCAGTATTTT

size: .
V: TRBV9
D: TRBD1
J: TRBJ1-2
CDR3: CASSVETGGNYGYTF
DNA: TGTGCCAGCAGCGTGGAGACAGGGGGCAACTATGGCTACACCTTC